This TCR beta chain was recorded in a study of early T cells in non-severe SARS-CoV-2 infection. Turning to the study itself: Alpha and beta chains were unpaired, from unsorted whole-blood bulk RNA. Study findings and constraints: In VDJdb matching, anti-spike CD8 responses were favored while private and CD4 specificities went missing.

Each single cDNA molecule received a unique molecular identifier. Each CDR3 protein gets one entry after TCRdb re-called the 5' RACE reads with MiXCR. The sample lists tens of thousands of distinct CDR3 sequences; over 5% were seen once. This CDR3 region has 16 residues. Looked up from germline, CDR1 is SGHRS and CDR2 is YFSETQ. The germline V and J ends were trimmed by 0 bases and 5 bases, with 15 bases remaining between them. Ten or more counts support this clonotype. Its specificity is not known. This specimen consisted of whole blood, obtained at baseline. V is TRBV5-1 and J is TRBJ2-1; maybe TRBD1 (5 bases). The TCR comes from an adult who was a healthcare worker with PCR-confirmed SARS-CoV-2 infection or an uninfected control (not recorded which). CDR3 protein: CASSLEFGALHNEQFF. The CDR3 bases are TGCGCCAGCAGCTTGGAGTTTGGGGCTCTCCACAATGAGCAGTTCTTC.